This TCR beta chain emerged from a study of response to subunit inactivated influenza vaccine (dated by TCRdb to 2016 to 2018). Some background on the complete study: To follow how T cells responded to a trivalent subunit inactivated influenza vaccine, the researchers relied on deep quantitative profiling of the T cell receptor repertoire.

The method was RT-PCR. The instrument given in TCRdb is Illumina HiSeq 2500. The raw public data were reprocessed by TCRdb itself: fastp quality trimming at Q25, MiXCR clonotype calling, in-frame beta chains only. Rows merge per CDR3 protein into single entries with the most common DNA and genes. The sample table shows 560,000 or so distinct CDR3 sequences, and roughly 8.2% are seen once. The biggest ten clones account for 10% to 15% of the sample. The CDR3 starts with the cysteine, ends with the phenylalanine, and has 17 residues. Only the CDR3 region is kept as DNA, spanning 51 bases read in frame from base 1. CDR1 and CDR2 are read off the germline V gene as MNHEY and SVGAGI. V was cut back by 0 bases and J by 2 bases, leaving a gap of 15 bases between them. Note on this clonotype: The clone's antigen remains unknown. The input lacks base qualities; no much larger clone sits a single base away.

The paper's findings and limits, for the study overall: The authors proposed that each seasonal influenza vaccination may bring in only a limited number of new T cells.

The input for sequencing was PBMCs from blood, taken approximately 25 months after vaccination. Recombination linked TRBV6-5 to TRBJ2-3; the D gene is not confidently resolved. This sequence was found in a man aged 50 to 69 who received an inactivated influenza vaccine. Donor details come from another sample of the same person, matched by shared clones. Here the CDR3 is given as CASSYSMTRSLTDTQYF. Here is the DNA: TGTGCCAGCAGTTACTCGATGACTCGCTCACTCACAGATACGCAGTATTTT.